A single T cell receptor (beta chain) is shown here with its context. Its matching antigen is unknown. The record originates from a study of T-cell memory formation after mild COVID-19. The overall study: Clusters of TCRs were largely donor specific.

Using constant-segment primers, 5'RACE produced TCR alpha and TCR beta cDNA libraries carrying sample barcodes and UMIs. Via MiXCR, TCRdb re-called the 5' RACE reads, giving one row per CDR3 protein. The sample has tens of thousands of distinct CDR3 sequences; less than 15% are singletons. Broader study findings: Mainly in CM and EM were contracting CD4+ clones; CD8+ were in EMRA.

The CDR3 contains 19 residues. With 5 bases removed from V and 0 bases from J, the gap between germline ends came to 23 bases. Germline CDR1 is SGHTA and CDR2 is FQGTGA. This sequence was found in an adult woman who had mild COVID-19 (a few samples of this study predate the infection). Cell type and time point are not known. Sequenced input: PBMCs or a T cell subset sorted from them (not recorded which). The chain joins TRBV7-3 to TRBJ2-1; the D call may be TRBD1 or TRBD2 (5 bases each). The CDR3 loop reads CASSNPLVLGRDSYNEQFF. CDR3 coding DNA: TGTGCCAGCAGCAACCCTCTCGTTTTGGGACGGGACTCCTACAATGAGCAGTTCTTC. The variable domain in full, with the rest retrieved from reference TRBV7-3 and TRBJ2-1, is GAGVSQTPSNKVTEKGKYVELRCDPISGHTALYWYRQSLGQGPEFLIYFQGTGAADDSGLPNDRFFAVRPEGSVSTLKIQRTERGDSAVYLCASSNPLVLGRDSYNEQFFGPGTRLTVL.